This T cell receptor (beta chain) is drawn from a study of Graves' ophthalmopathy and Graves' hyperthyroidism. The study, taken as a whole, reports: The model's prediction of ophthalmopathy progression had about 70% sensitivity and roughly 72% specificity.

Researchers took RNA transcripts and amplified TCR beta CDR3 regions from them. In the first round, RT-PCR was carried out with HTBI primers, and a multiplex PCR formed the second round. Via MiXCR, TCRdb re-called the multiplex PCR reads, giving one row per CDR3 protein. The table includes roughly 1.1 million distinct CDR3 sequences, roughly 35% detected once. There are 14 residues in the CDR3. Trimming took 0 bases from V and 7 from J, leaving 9 bases between them. Germline CDR1 and CDR2: LNHNV and YYDKDF (reference sequence). As to this clonotype: As yet, its antigen is unknown.

Sequencing input: peripheral blood or thyroid tissue (not recorded which). The TCR was taken from an adult man with Graves' hyperthyroidism. This chain joins TRBV15 and TRBJ2-2; D gene uncertain. The CDR3: CATSREGRGGELFF. The DNA for the CDR3 is TGTGCCACCAGCAGAGAGGGTAGAGGCGGGGAGCTGTTTTTT.